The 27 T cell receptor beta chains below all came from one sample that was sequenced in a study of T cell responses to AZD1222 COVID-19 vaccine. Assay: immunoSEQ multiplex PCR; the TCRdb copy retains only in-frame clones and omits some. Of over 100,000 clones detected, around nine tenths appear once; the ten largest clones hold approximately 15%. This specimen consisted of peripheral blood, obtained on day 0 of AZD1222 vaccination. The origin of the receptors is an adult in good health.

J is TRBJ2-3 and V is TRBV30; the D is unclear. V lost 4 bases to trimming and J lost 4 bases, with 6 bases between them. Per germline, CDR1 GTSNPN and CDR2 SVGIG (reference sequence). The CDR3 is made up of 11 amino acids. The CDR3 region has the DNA TGTGCCTGGACAGATGCAGATACGCAGTATTTT. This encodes CAWTDADTQYF.

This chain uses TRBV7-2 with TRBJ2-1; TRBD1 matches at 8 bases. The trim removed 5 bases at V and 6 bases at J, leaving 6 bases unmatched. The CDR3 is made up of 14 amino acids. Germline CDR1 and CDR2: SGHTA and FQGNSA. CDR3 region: CASSVDRATNEQFF. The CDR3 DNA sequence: TGTGCCAGCAGCGTGGACAGGGCGACCAATGAGCAGTTCTTC.

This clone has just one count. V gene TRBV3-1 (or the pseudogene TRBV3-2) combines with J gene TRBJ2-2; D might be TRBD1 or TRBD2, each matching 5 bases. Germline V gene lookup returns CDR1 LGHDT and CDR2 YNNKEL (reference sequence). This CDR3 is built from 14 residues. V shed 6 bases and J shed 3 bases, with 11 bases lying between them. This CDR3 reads CASRPGPYTGELFF. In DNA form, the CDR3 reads TGTGCCAGCAGACCGGGACCATACACCGGGGAGCTGTTTTTT.

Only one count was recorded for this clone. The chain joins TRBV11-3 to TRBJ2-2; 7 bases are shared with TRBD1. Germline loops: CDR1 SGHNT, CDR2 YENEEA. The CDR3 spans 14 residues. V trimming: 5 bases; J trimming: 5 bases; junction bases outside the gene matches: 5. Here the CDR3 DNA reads TGTGCCAGCAGCCCAAACAGGGGAACCGGGGAGCTGTTTTTT. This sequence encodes CASSPNRGTGELFF.

Here the CDR3 reads CSVVQGTDTQYF. In DNA, the CDR3 is TGCAGCGTTGTACAGGGCACAGATACGCAGTATTTT. The chain is built from TRBV29-1 and TRBJ2-3; weak D call: TRBD1 (5 bases). CDR1 and CDR2 (germline): SQVTM, ANQGSEA. The CDR3 has 12 residues. V was trimmed by 4 bases and J by 1 base, leaving 6 bases between them.

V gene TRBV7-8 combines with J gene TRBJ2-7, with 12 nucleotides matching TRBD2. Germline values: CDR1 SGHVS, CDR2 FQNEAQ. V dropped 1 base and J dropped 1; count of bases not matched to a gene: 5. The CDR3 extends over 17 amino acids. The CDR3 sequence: CASSLGWTSGTSYEQYV. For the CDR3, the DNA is TGTGCCAGCAGCTTAGGATGGACTAGCGGGACGTCCTACGAGCAGTACGTC.

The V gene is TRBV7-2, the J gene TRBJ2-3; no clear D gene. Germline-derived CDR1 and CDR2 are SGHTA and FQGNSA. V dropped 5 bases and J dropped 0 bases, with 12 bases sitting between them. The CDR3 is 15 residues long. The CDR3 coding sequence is TGTGCCAGCAGCCCCCAGATGGATAGCACAGATACGCAGTATTTT. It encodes CASSPQMDSTDTQYF.

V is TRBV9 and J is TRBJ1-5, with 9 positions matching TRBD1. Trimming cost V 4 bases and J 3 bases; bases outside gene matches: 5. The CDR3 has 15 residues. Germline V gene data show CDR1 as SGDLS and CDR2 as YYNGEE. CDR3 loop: CASSTGTGYNQPQHF. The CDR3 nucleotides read TGTGCCAGCAGCACCGGGACAGGGTACAATCAGCCCCAGCATTTT.

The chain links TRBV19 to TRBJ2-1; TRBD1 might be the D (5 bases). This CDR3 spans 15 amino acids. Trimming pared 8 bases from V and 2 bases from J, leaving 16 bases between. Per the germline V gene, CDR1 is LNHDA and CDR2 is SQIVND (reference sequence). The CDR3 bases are TGTGCCAGTGGGGCCAGGGTAAGTGCCTACAATGAGCAGTTCTTC. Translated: CASGARVSAYNEQFF.

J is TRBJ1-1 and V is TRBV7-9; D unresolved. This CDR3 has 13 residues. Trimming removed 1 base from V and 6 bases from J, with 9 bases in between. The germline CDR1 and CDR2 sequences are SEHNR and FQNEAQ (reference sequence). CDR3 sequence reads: CASSLVERSEAFF. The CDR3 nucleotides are TGTGCCAGCAGCTTAGTGGAGCGATCTGAAGCTTTCTTT. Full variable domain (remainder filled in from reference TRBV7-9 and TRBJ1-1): DTGVSQNPRHKITKRGQNVTFRCDPISEHNRLYWYRQTLGQGPEFLTYFQNEAQLEKSRLLSDRFSAERPKGSFSTLEIQRTEQGDSAMYLCASSLVERSEAFFGQGTRLTVV.

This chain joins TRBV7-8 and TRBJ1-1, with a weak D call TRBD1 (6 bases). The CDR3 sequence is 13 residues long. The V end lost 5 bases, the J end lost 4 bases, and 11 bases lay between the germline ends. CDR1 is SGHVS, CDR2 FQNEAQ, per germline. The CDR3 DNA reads TGTGCCAGCAGCCAACAGGGCCCCACTGAAGCTTTCTTT. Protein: CASSQQGPTEAFF.

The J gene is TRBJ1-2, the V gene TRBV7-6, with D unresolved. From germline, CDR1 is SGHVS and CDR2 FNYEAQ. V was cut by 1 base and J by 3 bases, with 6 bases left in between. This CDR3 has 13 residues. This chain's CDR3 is CASSLVPDYGYTF. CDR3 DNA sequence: TGTGCCAGCAGCTTAGTTCCAGACTATGGCTACACCTTC.

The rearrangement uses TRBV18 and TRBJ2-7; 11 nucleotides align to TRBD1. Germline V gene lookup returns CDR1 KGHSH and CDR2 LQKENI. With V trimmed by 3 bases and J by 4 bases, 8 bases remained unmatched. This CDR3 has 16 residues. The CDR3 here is CASSPSSGQGEYEQYF. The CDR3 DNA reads TGTGCCAGCTCACCGTCCTCGGGACAGGGGGAATACGAGCAGTACTTC.

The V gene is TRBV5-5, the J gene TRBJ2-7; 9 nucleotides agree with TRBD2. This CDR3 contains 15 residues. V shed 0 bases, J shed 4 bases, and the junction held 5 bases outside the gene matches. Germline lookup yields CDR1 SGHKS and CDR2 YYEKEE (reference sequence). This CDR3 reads CASSLAGTSRYEQYV. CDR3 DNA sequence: TGTGCCAGCAGCTTGGCTGGGACTAGCAGATACGAGCAGTACGTC.

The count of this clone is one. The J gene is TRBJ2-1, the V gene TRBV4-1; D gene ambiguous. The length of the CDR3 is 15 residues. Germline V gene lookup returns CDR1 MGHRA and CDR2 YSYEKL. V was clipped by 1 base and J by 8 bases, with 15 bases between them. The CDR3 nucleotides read TGCGCCAGCAGCCAAGGGTCGTCGGACGTCTATGAGCAGTTCTTC. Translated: CASSQGSSDVYEQFF.

The CDR3 region has the DNA TGTGCCAGCTCACCTGGACAGGATTATGGCTACACCTTC. Translation gives CASSPGQDYGYTF. The chain recombines TRBV18 with TRBJ1-2, with TRBD1 matching over 7 bases. The CDR3 is 13 residues long. Per germline, CDR1 KGHSH and CDR2 LQKENI. V shed 3 bases, J shed 5 bases, and the junction held 3 bases outside the gene matches.

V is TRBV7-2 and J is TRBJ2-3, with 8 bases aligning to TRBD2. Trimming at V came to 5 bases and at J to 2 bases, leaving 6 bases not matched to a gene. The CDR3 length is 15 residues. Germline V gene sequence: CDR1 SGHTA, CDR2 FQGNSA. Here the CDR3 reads CASSLSGALTDTQYF. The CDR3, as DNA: TGTGCCAGCAGCCTTAGCGGGGCCCTCACAGATACGCAGTATTTT.

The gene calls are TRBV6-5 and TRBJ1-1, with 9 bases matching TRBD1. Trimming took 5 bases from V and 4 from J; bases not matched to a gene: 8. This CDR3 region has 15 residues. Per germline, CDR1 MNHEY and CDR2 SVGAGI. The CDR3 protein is CASSPPTGGSTEAFF. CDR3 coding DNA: TGTGCCAGCAGTCCCCCGACAGGGGGGAGCACTGAAGCTTTCTTT.

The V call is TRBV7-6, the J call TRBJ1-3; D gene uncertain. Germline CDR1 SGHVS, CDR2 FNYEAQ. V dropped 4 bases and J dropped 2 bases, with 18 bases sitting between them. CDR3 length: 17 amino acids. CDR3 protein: CASSSTPPSAAGNTIYF. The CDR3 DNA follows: TGTGCCAGCAGCTCCACACCCCCGAGCGCGGCTGGAAACACCATATATTTT.

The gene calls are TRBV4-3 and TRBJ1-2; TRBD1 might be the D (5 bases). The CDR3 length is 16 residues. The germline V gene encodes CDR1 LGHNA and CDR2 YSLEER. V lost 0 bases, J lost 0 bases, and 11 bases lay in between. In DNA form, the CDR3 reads TGCGCCAGCAGCCAAGAGTTGCGGGGACCTAACTATGGCTACACCTTC. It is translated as CASSQELRGPNYGYTF.

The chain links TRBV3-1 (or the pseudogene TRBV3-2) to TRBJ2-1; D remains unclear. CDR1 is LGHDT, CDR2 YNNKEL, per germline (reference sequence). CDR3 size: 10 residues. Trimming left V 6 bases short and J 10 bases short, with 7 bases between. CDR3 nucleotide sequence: TGTGCCAGCAGGGACGGGGAGCAGTTCTTC. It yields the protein CASRDGEQFF.

The CDR3 reads CASSLALGYEQYF. For the CDR3, the DNA is TGTGCCAGCAGCTTGGCCTTAGGATACGAGCAGTACTTC. V gene TRBV5-6 combines with J gene TRBJ2-7; D is ambiguous. The V gene's germline CDR1 is SGHDT and CDR2 YYEEEE. The CDR3 covers 13 residues. V lost 0 bases and J lost 4, with 8 bases in between. The full variable domain, with the rest looked up from reference TRBV5-6 and TRBJ2-7, is DAGVTQSPTHLIKTRGQQVTLRCSPKSGHDTVSWYQQALGQGPQFIFQYYEEEERQRGNFPDRFSGHQFPNYSSELNVNALLLGDSALYLCASSLALGYEQYFGPGTRLTVT.

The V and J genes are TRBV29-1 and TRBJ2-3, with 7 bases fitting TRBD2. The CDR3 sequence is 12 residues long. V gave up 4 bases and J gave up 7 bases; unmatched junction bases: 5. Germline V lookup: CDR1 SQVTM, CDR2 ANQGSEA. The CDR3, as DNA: TGCAGCGTTGGGGACTACCTTTATACGCAGTATTTT. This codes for CSVGDYLYTQYF.

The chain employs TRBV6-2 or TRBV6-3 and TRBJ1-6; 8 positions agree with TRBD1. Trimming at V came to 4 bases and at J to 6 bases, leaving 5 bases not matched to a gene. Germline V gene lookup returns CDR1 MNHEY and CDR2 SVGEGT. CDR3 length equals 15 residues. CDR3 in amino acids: CASSSPGGGNSPLHF. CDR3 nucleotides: TGTGCCAGCAGTTCTCCAGGGGGCGGTAATTCACCCCTCCACTTT.

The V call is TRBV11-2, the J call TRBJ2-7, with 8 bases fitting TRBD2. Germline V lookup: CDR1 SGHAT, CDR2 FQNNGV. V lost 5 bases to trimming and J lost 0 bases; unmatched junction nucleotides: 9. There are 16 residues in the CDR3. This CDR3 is CASSRLSGDRSYEQYF. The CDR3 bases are TGTGCCAGCAGCCGACTTAGCGGGGACCGCTCCTACGAGCAGTACTTC.

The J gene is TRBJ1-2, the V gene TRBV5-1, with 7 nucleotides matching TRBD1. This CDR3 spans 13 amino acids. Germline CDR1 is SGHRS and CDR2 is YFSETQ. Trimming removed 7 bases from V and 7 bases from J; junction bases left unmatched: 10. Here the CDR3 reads CASGSEGAGGYTF. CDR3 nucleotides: TGCGCCAGCGGCTCCGAGGGGGCGGGTGGCTACACCTTC.

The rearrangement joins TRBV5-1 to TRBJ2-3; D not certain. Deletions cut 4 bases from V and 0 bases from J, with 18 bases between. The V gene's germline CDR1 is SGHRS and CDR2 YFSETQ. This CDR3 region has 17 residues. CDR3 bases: TGCGCCAGCAGCCCCGACGTTTTGCAGTCTAGCACAGATACGCAGTATTTT. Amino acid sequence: CASSPDVLQSSTDTQYF.